This paragraph covers one T cell receptor beta chain sequence. Blood DNA came from all available leukocytes, not a fixed cell number. The CDR3 is made up of 12 amino acids. V lost 0 bases, J lost 8 bases, and 6 bases lay in between. CDR1 is MGHRA and CDR2 is YSYEKL in the germline V gene. Profiled with immunoSEQ multiplex PCR; TCRdb holds only in-frame clones, not every one. Of 40,000 to 45,000 clones listed, over 85% are singletons. These data come from a study of human thymus T cells. Sequenced sample: blood. The TCR sequence derives from a boy under two years old with a congenital heart defect but otherwise immunologically healthy. The chain is built from TRBV4-1 and TRBJ2-3; the D gene could be TRBD1 or TRBD2 (5 bases each). The CDR3 loop is CASSQDGGTQYF. CDR3 in DNA: TGCGCCAGCAGCCAAGATGGGGGTACGCAGTATTTT.